Presented here are 17 T cell receptor beta chains from one specimen sequenced in a study of cytomegalovirus exposure and HLA in healthy donors. The PCR employed 60 Vbeta primers together with 13 Jbeta primers. Generated by immunoSEQ multiplex PCR, the TCRdb table keeps only in-frame clones and is missing some. The sample's table shows tens of thousands of clones. The sample comprised PBMCs. The receptor set was obtained from a man between 35 and 55 years old in good health and CMV-seropositive.

The rearrangement uses TRBV6-5 and TRBJ2-5, with TRBD2 matching over 11 bases. The J call is doubtful: the DNA matches TRBJ2-7 better. The germline V gene has CDR1 MNHEY and CDR2 SVGAGI. The CDR3 extends over 14 amino acids. CDR3 in amino acids: CASRRLAGPYEQYF. The CDR3 bases are TGTGCCAGCAGGAGACTAGCGGGACCCTACGAGCAGTACTTC.

This sequence joins TRBV7-3 and TRBJ2-3, with a possible D match to TRBD2 (5 bases). CDR3 length: 12 amino acids. V was pared by 4 bases and J by 6 bases, with 8 bases between. Germline V gene sequence: CDR1 SGHTA, CDR2 FQGTGA. CDR3 residues: CASSSGGDTQYF. The CDR3 DNA reads as TGTGCCAGCAGCTCCGGCGGGGATACGCAGTATTTT. Based on the CDR3 plus reference TRBV7-3 and TRBJ2-3, the full variable domain is GAGVSQTPSNKVTEKGKYVELRCDPISGHTALYWYRQSLGQGPEFLIYFQGTGAADDSGLPNDRFFAVRPEGSVSTLKIQRTERGDSAVYLCASSSGGDTQYFGPGTRLTVL.

The chain is built from TRBV10-3 and TRBJ2-1; TRBD1 might be the D (5 bases). Looked up from germline, CDR1 is ENHRY and CDR2 is SYGVKD. The V gene lost 3 bases and the J gene lost 6 bases, with 12 bases spanning the gap. CDR3 size: 14 residues. The DNA for the CDR3 is TGTGCCATCAGTGATGCGACCCAGGGCAATGAGCAGTTCTTC. Its translation is CAISDATQGNEQFF.

This chain uses TRBV11-2 with TRBJ2-7, with D possibly matching TRBD1 (6 bases). This CDR3 has 14 amino acids. The germline V and J ends were trimmed by 3 bases and 7 bases, with 16 bases remaining between them. Germline loops: CDR1 SGHAT, CDR2 FQNNGV. This chain's CDR3 is CASSFTGNAWEQYF. The CDR3 DNA reads TGTGCCAGCAGCTTCACAGGGAACGCGTGGGAGCAGTACTTC.

CDR3 region: CASSLDRGETQYF. For the CDR3, the DNA is TGTGCCAGCAGCTTGGACAGGGGAGAGACCCAGTACTTC. The chain carries TRBV5-4 and TRBJ2-5; TRBD1 matches at 7 bases. V lost 0 bases and J lost 4; bases outside the gene matches: 0. The CDR3 is 13 amino acids. Germline V gene sequence: CDR1 SGHNT, CDR2 YYREEE (reference sequence).

This chain connects TRBV2 to TRBJ1-5; 7 bases map to TRBD1. V shed 7 bases, J shed 0 bases, and the junction held 12 bases outside the gene matches. CDR1 and CDR2 (germline): SNHLY, FYNNEI. The CDR3 is made up of 17 amino acids. The CDR3 reads CASKAPGQTYSNQPQHF. The CDR3 region has the DNA TGTGCCAGCAAGGCCCCGGGACAGACATATAGCAATCAGCCCCAGCATTTT.

The chain is built from TRBV7-9 and TRBJ1-2; D is unresolved. The CDR3 covers 14 residues. From germline, CDR1 is SEHNR and CDR2 FQNEAQ (reference sequence). Trimming removed 4 bases from V and 1 base from J, with 10 bases in between. In DNA form, the CDR3 reads TGTGCCAGCAGCTCCCCTAGATTTAACTATGGCTACACCTTC. Protein sequence: CASSSPRFNYGYTF.

The rearrangement uses TRBV4-1 and TRBJ2-7; 7 bases map to TRBD1. The CDR3 length is 15 residues. Per the germline V gene, CDR1 is MGHRA and CDR2 is YSYEKL. V was clipped by 2 bases and J by 1 base; unmatched bases: 5. CDR3 in DNA: TGCGCCAGCAGCCAACCGACAGGGCAGTCCTACGAGCAGTACTTC. Translating gives CASSQPTGQSYEQYF.

DNA of the CDR3: TGTGCCTGGAGTGTAACAGCCACAGATACGCAGTATTTT. Translated: CAWSVTATDTQYF. The rearrangement joins TRBV30 to TRBJ2-3; D is undetermined. Germline V gene sequence: CDR1 GTSNPN, CDR2 SVGIG (reference sequence). V was trimmed by 0 bases and J by 2 bases, leaving 6 bases between them. This CDR3 is 13 amino acids long.

J is TRBJ1-4 and V is TRBV11-2; D is unclear. The CDR3 spans 13 residues. V lost 8 bases, J lost 8 bases, and 15 bases lay in between. The germline V gene has CDR1 SGHAT and CDR2 FQNNGV. The CDR3 coding sequence is TGTGCCAGCGTCTCGGGGAACGGCGAAAAACTGTTTTTT. As protein: CASVSGNGEKLFF.

The gene calls are TRBV19 and TRBJ2-7; 11 positions match TRBD2. Germline loops: CDR1 LNHDA, CDR2 SQIVND (reference sequence). CDR3 size: 17 residues. V trimming: 4 bases; J trimming: 2 bases; junction bases outside the gene matches: 10. The CDR3 spells CASSRSSGRRPAYEQYF. CDR3 nucleotides: TGTGCCAGTAGTAGGTCTAGCGGGAGGCGTCCGGCCTACGAGCAGTACTTC.

V is TRBV27 and J is TRBJ2-7; 9 bases fit TRBD2. J gave up 6 bases and V 3 bases, and 3 bases lay outside the gene matches. In germline, CDR1 is MNHEY, CDR2 SMNVEV (reference sequence). CDR3 size: 13 residues. In nucleotides, the CDR3 is TGTGCCAGCAGTTTCGGACTAGCGAGCGAGCAGTACTTC. Translating it yields CASSFGLASEQYF.

The J gene is TRBJ1-3, the V gene TRBV6-1; D is ambiguous. The germline V gene encodes CDR1 MNHNS and CDR2 SASEGT. Trimming cost V 8 bases and J 0 bases, with 14 bases left between them. The CDR3 is 15 residues long. The CDR3 here is CASLTLTSSGNTIYF. CDR3 DNA sequence: TGTGCCAGCCTAACCCTTACTAGCTCTGGAAACACCATATATTTT.

The rearrangement joins TRBV6-6 to TRBJ1-2; D perhaps matches TRBD1 (6 bases). V was clipped by 6 bases and J by 2 bases, with 16 bases between them. From germline, CDR1 is MNHNY and CDR2 SVGAGI (reference sequence). The CDR3 has 15 residues. The CDR3 reads CASSRSTGQNYGYTF. The CDR3 DNA follows: TGTGCCAGCAGCCGCAGTACCGGACAGAACTATGGCTACACCTTC.

V and J are TRBV5-1 and TRBJ1-4, with 8 nucleotides matching TRBD1. Germline CDR1 SGHRS, CDR2 YFSETQ. The CDR3 consists of 14 residues. With V trimmed by 4 bases and J by 7 bases, 6 bases remained unmatched. The CDR3 sequence: CASSPGQAVEKLFF. The DNA of the CDR3 is TGCGCCAGCAGCCCGGGACAGGCAGTTGAAAAACTGTTTTTT.

V is TRBV19 and J is TRBJ1-5; D is possibly TRBD1 (5 bases). This CDR3 contains 15 residues. The germline CDR1 and CDR2 sequences are LNHDA and SQIVND (reference sequence). The V gene lost 5 bases and the J gene lost 6 bases, with 17 bases spanning the gap. The CDR3 region has the DNA TGTGCCAGTAGTCAGGCTCAGGGTTTCAGTCAGCCCCAGCATTTT. Translation: CASSQAQGFSQPQHF.

The chain combines TRBV18 with TRBJ2-3; TRBD1 matches at 9 bases. The V gene's germline CDR1 is KGHSH and CDR2 LQKENI. Trimming at V came to 4 bases and at J to 3 bases, leaving 5 bases not matched to a gene. CDR3 length: 15 amino acids. DNA for the CDR3: TGTGCCAGCTCACTACGGGACAGGGAGACAGATACGCAGTATTTT. Translating gives CASSLRDRETDTQYF.